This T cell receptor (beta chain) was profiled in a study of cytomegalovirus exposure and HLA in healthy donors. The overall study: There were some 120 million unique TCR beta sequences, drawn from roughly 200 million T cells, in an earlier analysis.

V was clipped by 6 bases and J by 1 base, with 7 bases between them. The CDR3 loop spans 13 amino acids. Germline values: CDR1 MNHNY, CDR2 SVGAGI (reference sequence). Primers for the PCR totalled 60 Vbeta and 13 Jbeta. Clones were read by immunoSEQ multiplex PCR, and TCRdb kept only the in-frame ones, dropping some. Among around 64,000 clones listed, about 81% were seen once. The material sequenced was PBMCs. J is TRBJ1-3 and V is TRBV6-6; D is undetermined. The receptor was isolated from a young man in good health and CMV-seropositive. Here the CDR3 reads CASRSPSGNTIYF. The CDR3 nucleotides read TGTGCCAGCAGGAGCCCGTCTGGAAACACCATATATTTT.